This T cell receptor (beta chain) was retrieved from a study of T-cell reconstitution after alpha-beta-depleted transplantation in children. A note on this clonotype: Its antigen is still unknown.

Germline loops: CDR1 SGHTA, CDR2 FQGNSA. The CDR3 has 16 residues. Trimming stripped 3 bases from V and 0 bases from J, with 12 bases between. Preparation of the TCRbeta library used unique molecular identifiers. TCRdb ran MiXCR on the PCR reads and lists one entry per CDR3 protein. Here the sample spans a few hundred thousand distinct CDR3 sequences, approximately 41% being singletons. Whole-study results and caveats: Alpha-beta T cells about two months after transplant reportedly derived from several hundred expanded graft clones. For some patients, TCRbeta diversity was high at day 60 because of recipient T cells and thymic progenitors that survived. Newly made T cells mostly supplied T-cell counts and diversity one year after transplant.

The sequencing here drew on PBMCs, taken before TCRalphabeta/CD19-depleted stem cell transplant. This clonotype was obtained from a girl aged 2-10 years with aplastic anemia, due to receive a stem cell transplant. The J gene is TRBJ2-4, the V gene TRBV7-2; D gene uncertain. The CDR3 DNA reads TGTGCCAGCAGCTTTTCTGGAGTGTTAGCCAAAAACATTCAGTACTTC. Translating it yields CASSFSGVLAKNIQYF.